This is a list of T cell receptor beta chains from one sample in a study of T cell responses to AZD1222 COVID-19 vaccine. TCRdb's copy holds only in-frame clones and misses some; the assay was immunoSEQ multiplex PCR. The sample gives under 150,000 clones, about nine tenths of which show up once; 2.4% is in the top ten. The sample was peripheral blood, taken on day 0 of AZD1222 vaccination. The source is an adult in good health. Both conserved end residues are part of each CDR3. D genes are given only for firm matches. Part of the rows lack a size; the others show once, few, many or a class for expanded clones.

clone_size d_call j_call v_call cdr3_aa cdr3_nt
. . TRBJ1-1 TRBV5-5 CASSPGGGPVGTEAFF TGTGCCAGCAGCCCTGGCGGGGGGCCGGTTGGCACTGAAGCTTTCTTT
. . TRBJ2-3 TRBV29-1 CSGLGKDTQYF TGCAGCGGACTGGGGAAAGATACGCAGTATTTT
. . TRBJ2-7 TRBV24-1 CATSDPRVGEQYF TGTGCCACCAGTGACCCCAGGGTAGGAGAGCAGTACTTC
. TRBD2 TRBJ2-5 TRBV20-1 CSASAAGGAGETQYF TGCAGTGCTAGTGCAGCGGGAGGGGCCGGAGAGACCCAGTACTTC
. TRBD1 TRBJ2-3 TRBV9 CASSVGLLGQGAPDTQYF TGTGCCAGCAGCGTAGGTTTGCTCGGACAGGGGGCCCCAGATACGCAGTATTTT
. . TRBJ2-1 TRBV28 CASSFKVREQFF TGTGCCAGCAGTTTTAAAGTCAGAGAGCAGTTCTTC
once . TRBJ1-2 TRBV7-6 CASSLGTRTANYGYTF TGTGCCAGCAGCTTAGGGACACGGACAGCAAACTATGGCTACACCTTC
. TRBD1 TRBJ2-4 TRBV27 CASTHLSGTGILAKNIQYF TGTGCCAGCACCCATCTGTCCGGGACAGGGATCTTAGCCAAAAACATTCAGTACTTC
. . TRBJ2-2 TRBV29-1 CSVGLGNRPGGELFF TGCAGCGTTGGCTTAGGGAACCGCCCCGGCGGGGAGCTGTTTTTT
. . TRBJ1-5 TRBV30 CAWSGGNQPQHF TGTGCCTGGAGTGGGGGCAATCAGCCCCAGCATTTT
. TRBD1 TRBJ2-1 TRBV6-4 CASSDSRTGVRFF TGTGCCAGCAGTGACTCCCGGACAGGGGTGAGGTTCTTC
. . TRBJ1-1 TRBV11-2 CASSLDPGTRNTEAFF TGTGCCAGCAGCTTAGATCCCGGGACACGGAACACTGAAGCTTTCTTT
. TRBD1 TRBJ1-6 TRBV28 CASSSVDRDNSPLHF TGTGCCAGCAGTTCCGTGGACAGGGACAATTCACCCCTCCACTTT
. TRBD1 TRBJ1-2 TRBV27 CASSFDRGNGYTF TGTGCCAGCAGTTTTGACAGGGGGAATGGCTACACCTTC
. . TRBJ2-5 TRBV7-9 CASSLGGGMPLWETQYF TGTGCCAGCAGCTTGGGGGGCGGGATGCCCCTCTGGGAGACCCAGTACTTC
. . TRBJ1-1 TRBV9 CASSVGEGRAEAFF TGTGCCAGCAGCGTAGGTGAGGGGCGGGCTGAAGCTTTCTTT
. TRBD1 TRBJ1-2 TRBV27 CASSFDRAYGYTF TGTGCCAGCAGTTTCGACAGGGCGTATGGCTACACCTTC
. TRBD2 TRBJ2-1 TRBV9 CASSGPSGRNEQFF TGTGCCAGCAGCGGACCTAGCGGGAGGAATGAGCAGTTCTTC
. . TRBJ1-5 TRBV28 CASSQPQRTSGNQPQHF TGTGCCAGCAGTCAACCCCAGAGAACTAGCGGCAATCAGCCCCAGCATTTT
. TRBD1 TRBJ1-6 TRBV2 CASSLGQGGSPLHF TGTGCCAGCAGTCTGGGACAGGGAGGATCACCCCTCCACTTT
. . TRBJ1-3 TRBV20-1 CSASDPSGNTIYF TGCAGTGCTAGTGATCCCTCTGGAAACACCATATATTTT
. . TRBJ2-6 TRBV6-5 CASTGAGGANVLTF TGTGCCAGCACCGGGGCTGGTGGGGCCAACGTCCTGACTTTC
. . TRBJ2-7 TRBV18 CASSLAADYEQYF TGTGCCAGCTCACTAGCGGCGGACTACGAGCAGTACTTC
. TRBD1 TRBJ1-2 TRBV10-1 CASSVQGGVVYGYTF TGCGCCAGCTCAGTTCAGGGGGGAGTTGTCTATGGCTACACCTTC
. TRBD1 TRBJ1-4 TRBV28 CASRAGTGGEKLFF TGTGCCAGCAGAGCCGGGACAGGGGGTGAAAAACTGTTTTTT
. TRBD2 TRBJ2-1 TRBV10-3 CATGRLASVVSYNEQFF TGTGCCACCGGGCGACTAGCGTCAGTGGTCTCCTACAATGAGCAGTTCTTC
. . TRBJ2-5 TRBV12-3/TRBV12-4 CASSSSRMETQYF TGTGCCAGCAGTTCTAGCAGGATGGAGACCCAGTACTTC
. . TRBJ1-4 TRBV11-3 CASSPGPGEKLFF TGTGCCAGCAGTCCCGGACCGGGAGAAAAACTGTTTTTT
. . TRBJ1-1 TRBV10-2 CASIGQRNTEAFF TGCGCCAGCATTGGACAGCGTAACACTGAAGCTTTCTTT